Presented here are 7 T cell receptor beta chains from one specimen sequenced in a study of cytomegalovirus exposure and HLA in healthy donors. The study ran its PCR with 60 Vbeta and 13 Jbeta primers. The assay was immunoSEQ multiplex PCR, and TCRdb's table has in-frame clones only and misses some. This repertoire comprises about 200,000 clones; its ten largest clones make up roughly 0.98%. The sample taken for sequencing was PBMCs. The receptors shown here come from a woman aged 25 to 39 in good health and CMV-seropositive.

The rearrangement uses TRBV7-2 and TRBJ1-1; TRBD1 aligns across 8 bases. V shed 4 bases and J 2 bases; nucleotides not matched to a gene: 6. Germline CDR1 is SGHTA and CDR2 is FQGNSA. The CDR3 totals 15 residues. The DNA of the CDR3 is TGTGCCAGCAGCTCCCGACAGGGGATAAACACTGAAGCTTTCTTT. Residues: CASSSRQGINTEAFF.

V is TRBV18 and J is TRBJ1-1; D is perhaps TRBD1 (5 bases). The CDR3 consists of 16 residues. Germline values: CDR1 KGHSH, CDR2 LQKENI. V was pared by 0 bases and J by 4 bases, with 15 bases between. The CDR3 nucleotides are TGTGCCAGCTCACCACCGGGTCGGGGCGGGGGCACTGAAGCTTTCTTT. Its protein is CASSPPGRGGGTEAFF. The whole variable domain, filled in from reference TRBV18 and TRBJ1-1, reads NAGVMQNPRHLVRRRGQEARLRCSPMKGHSHVYWYRQLPEEGLKFMVYLQKENIIDESGMPKERFSAEFPKEGPSILRIQQVVRGDSAAYFCASSPPGRGGGTEAFFGQGTRLTVV.

The CDR3 region is CASSQDHINSYEQYF. CDR3 in DNA: TGCGCCAGCAGCCAAGATCACATTAACTCCTACGAGCAGTACTTC. The J gene is TRBJ2-7, the V gene TRBV4-1; D gene uncertain. Trimming stripped 0 bases from V and 0 bases from J, with 9 bases between. Germline loops: CDR1 MGHRA, CDR2 YSYEKL. The CDR3 length is 15 residues.

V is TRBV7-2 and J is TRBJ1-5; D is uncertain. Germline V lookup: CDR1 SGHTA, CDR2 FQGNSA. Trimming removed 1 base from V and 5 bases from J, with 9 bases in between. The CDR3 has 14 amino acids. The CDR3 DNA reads TGTGCCAGCAGCTTAGACTCCGGGTATCAGCCCCAGCATTTT. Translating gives CASSLDSGYQPQHF.

The CDR3, as DNA: TGCGCCAGCAGCCAATCGCTCCTAGTTAGCAATCAGCCCCAGCATTTT. Its protein is CASSQSLLVSNQPQHF. The chain joins TRBV4-3 to TRBJ1-5; no definite D call. The CDR3 runs 16 residues. Looked up from germline, CDR1 is LGHNA and CDR2 is YSLEER. V gave up 2 bases and J gave up 0 bases, with 11 bases separating them.

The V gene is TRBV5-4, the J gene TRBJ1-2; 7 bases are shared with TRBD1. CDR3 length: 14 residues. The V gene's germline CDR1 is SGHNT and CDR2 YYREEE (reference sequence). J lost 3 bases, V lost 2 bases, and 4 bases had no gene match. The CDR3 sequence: CASSLRDRDYGYTF. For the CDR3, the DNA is TGTGCCAGCAGCTTAAGGGACAGAGACTATGGCTACACCTTC.

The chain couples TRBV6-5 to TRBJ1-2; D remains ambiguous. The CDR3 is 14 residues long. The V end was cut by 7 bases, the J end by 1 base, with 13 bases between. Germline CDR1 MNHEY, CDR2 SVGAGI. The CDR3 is CASKTERSNYGYTF. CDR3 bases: TGTGCCAGCAAGACTGAAAGGAGTAACTATGGCTACACCTTC.